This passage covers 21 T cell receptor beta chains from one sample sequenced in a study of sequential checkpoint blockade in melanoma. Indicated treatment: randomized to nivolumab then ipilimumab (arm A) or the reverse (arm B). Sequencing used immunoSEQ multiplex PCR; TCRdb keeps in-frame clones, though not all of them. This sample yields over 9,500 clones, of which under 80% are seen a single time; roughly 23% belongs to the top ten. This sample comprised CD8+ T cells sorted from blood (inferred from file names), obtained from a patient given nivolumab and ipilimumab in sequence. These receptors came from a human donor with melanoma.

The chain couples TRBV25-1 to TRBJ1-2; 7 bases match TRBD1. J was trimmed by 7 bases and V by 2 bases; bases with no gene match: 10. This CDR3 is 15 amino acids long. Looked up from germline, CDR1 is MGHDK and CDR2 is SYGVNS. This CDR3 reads CASSELKSTGTGYTF. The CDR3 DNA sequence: TGTGCCAGCAGTGAACTTAAGTCGACAGGGACTGGCTACACCTTC.

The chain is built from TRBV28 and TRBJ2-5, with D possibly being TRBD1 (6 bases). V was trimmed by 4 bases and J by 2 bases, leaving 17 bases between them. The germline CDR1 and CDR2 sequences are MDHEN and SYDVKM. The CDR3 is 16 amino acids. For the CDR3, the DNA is TGTGCCAGCAGTTATCAAATAGGACAGTCACAAGAGACCCAGTACTTC. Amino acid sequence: CASSYQIGQSQETQYF.

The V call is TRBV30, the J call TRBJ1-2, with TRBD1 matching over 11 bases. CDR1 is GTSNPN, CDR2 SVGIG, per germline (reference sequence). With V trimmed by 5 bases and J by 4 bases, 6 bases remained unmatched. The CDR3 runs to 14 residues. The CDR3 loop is CAWDGQGAGYGYTF. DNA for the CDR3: TGTGCCTGGGACGGACAGGGGGCAGGCTATGGCTACACCTTC.

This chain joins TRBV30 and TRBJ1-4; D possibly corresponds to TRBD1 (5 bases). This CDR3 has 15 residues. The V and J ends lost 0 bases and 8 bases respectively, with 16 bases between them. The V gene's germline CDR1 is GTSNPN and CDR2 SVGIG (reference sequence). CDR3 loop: CAWSVGQGYREKLFF. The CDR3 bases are TGTGCCTGGAGTGTAGGGCAGGGTTATAGGGAAAAACTGTTTTTT.

DNA for the CDR3: TGTGCCATCAGTGAGCCCCTCGGACAGGTATCCTACGAGCAGTACTTC. Translating it yields CAISEPLGQVSYEQYF. The chain uses TRBV10-3 and TRBJ2-7; TRBD1 matches at 7 bases. V lost 2 bases and J lost 1; bases outside the gene matches: 8. Germline V gene data show CDR1 as ENHRY and CDR2 as SYGVKD. The CDR3 runs to 16 residues.

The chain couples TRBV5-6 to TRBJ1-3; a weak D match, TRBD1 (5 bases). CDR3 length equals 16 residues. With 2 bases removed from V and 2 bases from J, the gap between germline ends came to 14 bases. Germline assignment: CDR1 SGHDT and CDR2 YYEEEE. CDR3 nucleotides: TGTGCCAGCAGCTTTCAGGGTTCATGGACTGGAAACACCATATATTTT. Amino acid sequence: CASSFQGSWTGNTIYF.

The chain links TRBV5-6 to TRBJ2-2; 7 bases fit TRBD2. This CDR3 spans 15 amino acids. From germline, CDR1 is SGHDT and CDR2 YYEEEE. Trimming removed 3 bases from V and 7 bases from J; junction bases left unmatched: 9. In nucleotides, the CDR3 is TGTGCCAGCAGCTCGCGCGGGAGAAAGGTCGGGGAGCTGTTTTTT. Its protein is CASSSRGRKVGELFF. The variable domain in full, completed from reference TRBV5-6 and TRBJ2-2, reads DAGVTQSPTHLIKTRGQQVTLRCSPKSGHDTVSWYQQALGQGPQFIFQYYEEEERQRGNFPDRFSGHQFPNYSSELNVNALLLGDSALYLCASSSRGRKVGELFFGEGSRLTVL.

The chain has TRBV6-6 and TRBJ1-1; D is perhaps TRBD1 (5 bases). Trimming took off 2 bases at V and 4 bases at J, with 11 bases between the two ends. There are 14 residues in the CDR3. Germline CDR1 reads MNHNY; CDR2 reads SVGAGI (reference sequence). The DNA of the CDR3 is TGTGCCAGCAGTTACGGGGGGGTCGGCACTGAAGCTTTCTTT. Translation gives CASSYGGVGTEAFF.

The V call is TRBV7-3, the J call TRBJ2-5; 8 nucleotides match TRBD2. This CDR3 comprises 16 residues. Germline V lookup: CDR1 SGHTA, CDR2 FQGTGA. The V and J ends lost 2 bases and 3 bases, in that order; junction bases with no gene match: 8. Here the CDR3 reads CASSLVGGGSKETQYF. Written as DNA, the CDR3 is TGTGCCAGCAGCTTAGTTGGCGGGGGGTCAAAAGAGACCCAGTACTTC.

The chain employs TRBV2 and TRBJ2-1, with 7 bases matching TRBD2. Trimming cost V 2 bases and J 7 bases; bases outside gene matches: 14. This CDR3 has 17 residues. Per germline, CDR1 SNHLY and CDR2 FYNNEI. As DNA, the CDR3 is TGTGCCAGCAGTGAAATTCCTTGGCGGGAGACTGGGAATGAGCAGTTCTTC. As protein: CASSEIPWRETGNEQFF. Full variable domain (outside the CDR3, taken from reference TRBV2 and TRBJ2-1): EPEVTQTPSHQVTQMGQEVILRCVPISNHLYFYWYRQILGQKVEFLVSFYNNEISEKSEIFDDQFSVERPDGSNFTLKIRSTKLEDSAMYFCASSEIPWRETGNEQFFGPGTRLTVL.

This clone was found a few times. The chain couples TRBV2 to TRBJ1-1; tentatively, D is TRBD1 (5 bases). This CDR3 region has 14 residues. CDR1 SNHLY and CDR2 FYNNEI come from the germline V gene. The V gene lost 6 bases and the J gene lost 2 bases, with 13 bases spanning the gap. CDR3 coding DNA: TGTGCCAGCAGCGCTCGACAGACAAACACTGAAGCTTTCTTT. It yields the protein CASSARQTNTEAFF. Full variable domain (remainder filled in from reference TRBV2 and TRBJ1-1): EPEVTQTPSHQVTQMGQEVILRCVPISNHLYFYWYRQILGQKVEFLVSFYNNEISEKSEIFDDQFSVERPDGSNFTLKIRSTKLEDSAMYFCASSARQTNTEAFFGQGTRLTVV.

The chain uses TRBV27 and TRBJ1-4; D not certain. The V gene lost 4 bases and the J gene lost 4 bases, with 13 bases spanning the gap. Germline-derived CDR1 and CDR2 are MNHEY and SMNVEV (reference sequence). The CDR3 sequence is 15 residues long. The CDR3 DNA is TGTGCCAGCAGTTCCTACTCGGGTGGTAATGAAAAACTGTTTTTT. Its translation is CASSSYSGGNEKLFF.

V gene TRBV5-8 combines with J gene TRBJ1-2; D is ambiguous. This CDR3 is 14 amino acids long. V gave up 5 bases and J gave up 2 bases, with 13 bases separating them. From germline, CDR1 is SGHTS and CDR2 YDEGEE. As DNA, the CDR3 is TGTGCCAGCAGTTTCGGAACAGTGAACTATGGCTACACCTTC. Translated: CASSFGTVNYGYTF.

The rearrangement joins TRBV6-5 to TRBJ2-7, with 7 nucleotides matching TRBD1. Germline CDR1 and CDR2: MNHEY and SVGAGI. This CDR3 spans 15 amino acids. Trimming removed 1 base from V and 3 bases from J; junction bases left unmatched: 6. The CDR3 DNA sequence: TGTGCCAGCAGTTACTTCCAGGGGGTGGGCTACGAGCAGTACTTC. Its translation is CASSYFQGVGYEQYF.

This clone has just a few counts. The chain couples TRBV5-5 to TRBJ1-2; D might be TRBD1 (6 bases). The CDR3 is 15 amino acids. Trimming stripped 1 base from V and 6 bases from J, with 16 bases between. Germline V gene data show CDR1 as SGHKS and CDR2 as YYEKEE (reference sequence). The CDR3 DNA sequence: TGTGCCAGCAGCTTGAGGGGGGGCGGGGAGAATGGCTACACCTTC. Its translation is CASSLRGGGENGYTF.

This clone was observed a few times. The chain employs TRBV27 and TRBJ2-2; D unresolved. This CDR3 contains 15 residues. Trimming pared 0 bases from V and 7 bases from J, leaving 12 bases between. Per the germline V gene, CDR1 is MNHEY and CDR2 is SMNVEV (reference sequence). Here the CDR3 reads CASSLSFRGNGELFF. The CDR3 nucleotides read TGTGCCAGCAGTTTATCATTCAGAGGTAACGGGGAGCTGTTTTTT.

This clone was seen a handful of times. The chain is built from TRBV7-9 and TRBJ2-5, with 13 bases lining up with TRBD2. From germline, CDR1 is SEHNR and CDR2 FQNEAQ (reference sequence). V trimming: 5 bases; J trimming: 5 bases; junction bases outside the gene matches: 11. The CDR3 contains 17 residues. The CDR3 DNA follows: TGTGCCAGCAGCCCCCCGACTAGCGGGAGGCGTGAGGAGACCCAGTACTTC. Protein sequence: CASSPPTSGRREETQYF. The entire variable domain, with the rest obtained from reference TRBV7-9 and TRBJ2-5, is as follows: DTGVSQNPRHKITKRGQNVTFRCDPISEHNRLYWYRQTLGQGPEFLTYFQNEAQLEKSRLLSDRFSAERPKGSFSTLEIQRTEQGDSAMYLCASSPPTSGRREETQYFGPGTRLLVL.

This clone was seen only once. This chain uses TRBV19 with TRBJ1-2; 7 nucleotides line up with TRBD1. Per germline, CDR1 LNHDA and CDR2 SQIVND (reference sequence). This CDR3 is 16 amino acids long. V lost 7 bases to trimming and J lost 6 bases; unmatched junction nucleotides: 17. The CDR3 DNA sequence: TGTGCCAGTAACTATCGTTTGTTTGACAGGGTCGATGGCTACACCTTC. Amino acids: CASNYRLFDRVDGYTF.

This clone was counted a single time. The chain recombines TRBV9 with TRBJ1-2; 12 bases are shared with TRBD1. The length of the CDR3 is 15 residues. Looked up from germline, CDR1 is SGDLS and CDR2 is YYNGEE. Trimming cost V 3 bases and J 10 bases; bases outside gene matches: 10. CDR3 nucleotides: TGTGCCAGCAGCGCGCCAGGGACAGGGGGCTTAGTCTACACCTTC. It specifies CASSAPGTGGLVYTF.

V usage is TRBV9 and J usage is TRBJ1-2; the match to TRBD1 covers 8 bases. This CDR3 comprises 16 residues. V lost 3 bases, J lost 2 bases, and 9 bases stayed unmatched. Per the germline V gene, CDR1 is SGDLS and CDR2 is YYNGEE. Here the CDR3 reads CASSASKNRGNYGYTF. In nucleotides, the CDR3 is TGTGCCAGCAGCGCCAGCAAAAACAGGGGGAACTATGGCTACACCTTC.

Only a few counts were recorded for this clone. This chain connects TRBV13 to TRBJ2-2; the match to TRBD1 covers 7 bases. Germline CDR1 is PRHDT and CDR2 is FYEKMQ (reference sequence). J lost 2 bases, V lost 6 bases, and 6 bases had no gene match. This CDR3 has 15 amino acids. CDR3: CASRPQGTNTGELFF. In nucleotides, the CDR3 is TGTGCCAGCAGACCACAGGGGACAAACACCGGGGAGCTGTTTTTT.